This T cell receptor (beta chain) was obtained from a study of cytomegalovirus exposure and HLA in healthy donors. General study points: TCR association rates varied by HLA locus in a later analysis, with DRB1 highest and HLA-C lowest. Productive rates of about 87% or about 30% were seen for most TCR beta V segments in an earlier analysis.

This PCR relied on a set of 60 Vbeta primers and 13 Jbeta primers. Assay: immunoSEQ multiplex PCR; the TCRdb copy retains only in-frame clones and omits some. The repertoire holds some 130,000 clones, with 60% to 85% as singletons. Trimming shortened V by 0 bases and J by 9 bases, and 8 bases separated the two germline ends. This CDR3 has 13 residues. Germline lookup yields CDR1 SEHNR and CDR2 FQNEAQ (reference sequence). On this clone: No antigen is known for it.

The receptor's source is a female donor in good health and CMV-seropositive. The sequenced sample consisted of PBMCs. The chain is built from TRBV7-9 and TRBJ2-2; D possibly corresponds to TRBD1 (5 bases). The CDR3 loop is CASSLAGAWELFF. The CDR3 region has the DNA TGTGCCAGCAGCTTAGCAGGGGCCTGGGAGCTGTTTTTT.